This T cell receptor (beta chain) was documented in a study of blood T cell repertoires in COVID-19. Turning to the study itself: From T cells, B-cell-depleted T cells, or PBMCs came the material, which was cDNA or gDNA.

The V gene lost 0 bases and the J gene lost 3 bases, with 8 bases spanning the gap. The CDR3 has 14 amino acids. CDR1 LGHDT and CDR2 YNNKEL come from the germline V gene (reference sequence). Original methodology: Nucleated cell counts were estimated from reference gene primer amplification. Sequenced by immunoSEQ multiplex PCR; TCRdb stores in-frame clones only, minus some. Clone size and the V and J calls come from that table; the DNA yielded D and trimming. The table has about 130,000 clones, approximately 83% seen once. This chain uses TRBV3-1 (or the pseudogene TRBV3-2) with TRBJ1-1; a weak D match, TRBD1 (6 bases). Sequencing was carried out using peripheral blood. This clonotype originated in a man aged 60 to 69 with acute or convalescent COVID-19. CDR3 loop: CASSQDPGDTEAFF. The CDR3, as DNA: TGTGCCAGCAGCCAAGATCCAGGGGACACTGAAGCTTTCTTT.